This T cell receptor beta chain was observed in a study of cytotoxic CD8 clonotypes in ibrutinib-treated CLL (dated by TCRdb to about 2021). General notes on the study: In this cohort, approximately 14 patients were treatment-naive and approximately twelve were relapsed/refractory, while some 17 had unmutated IGHV. Partial responses were observed in about 25 patients and complete responses in 2; after a median follow-up of around 68 months, remission was maintained in 14 patients and progression was observed in some twelve. Response samples were obtained after a median of roughly eleven months of treatment, with a range of roughly 6 to 40 months. An average of around 250,000 productive templates and about 100,000 productive rearrangements was obtained per sample. Of the roughly 90 participants in the trial, approximately 26 had longitudinal samples available. Cryopreserved peripheral blood mononuclear cells were collected at three points: before therapy, at response, and at either sustained remission or disease progression. Every sample from remission and from progressive disease was obtained while the patients were still on ibrutinib. The full study reports these points: Sampling times were not matched between sustained-remission and progressing patients, and lymph node repertoires were not studied. At ibrutinib response clonality went up, during sustained remission it held steady, and at progression it dropped back toward baseline. Public clonotypes were rare and either shrank or stayed stable during treatment, and the rise in clonality at ibrutinib response reflected expansion of private clonotypes. Baseline clonality was found to be higher than that of age-matched healthy donors and was strongly correlated with circulating CD8+ T-cell counts.

The sample's time point, from its label and the paper: about eleven months on ibrutinib. For TCR beta library preparation, roughly 2 micrograms of genomic DNA were extracted from the cryopreserved PBMCs. High-throughput TCR beta sequencing was performed on longitudinal blood samples from CLL patients receiving ibrutinib monotherapy. The patients took part in an open-label, single-center phase 2 trial of ibrutinib monotherapy. Including the terminal cysteine and phenylalanine, the CDR3 comprises 11 residues. The sequence is cut down to CDR3 DNA, 33 bases in frame from base 1. V is cut by 10 bases and J by 8 bases, and the space between the germline ends is 11 bases. CDR1 and CDR2 were assigned from the germline V gene as MNHNS and SASEGT. This clone was detected only a few times. This clone's antigen is unknown. No base qualities exist here, and no much larger clone lies one base off it. Each clonotype received, on average, 10x coverage in deep resolution sequencing performed on a MiSeq, where the target depth lay between 1 in 1 million and 1 in 200,000 T cells. The immunoSEQ hsTCRB Kit was used to generate TCR beta libraries. The paper's data handling went like this. The data were analyzed with ImmunoSEQ Analyzer and ImmunoSEQ Data Assistant, and V, D and J gene assignments followed IMGT definitions. Clonality, which ranges from 0 to 1, was calculated by subtracting the normalized Shannon entropy of productive rearrangement frequencies from one. Public clonotype analysis was restricted to overrepresented clonotypes comprising at least 0.05% of each patient's repertoire. Repertoires from some twelve age-matched healthy donors in immuneACCESS were used as clonality controls. Drawn from immuneACCESS, this table holds only the in-frame rearrangements with V and J called that TCRdb kept. Clones are partly lost; checked studies trace under half to an unresolved V gene and leave the rest unexplained. D and trimming come from the DNA, and the V and J calls and clone size come from that table. A total of about 44,000 clones appear in this sample, almost 70% of them only once. Clones ranked in the top ten supply about 13% of the sample.

This TCR was recovered from a human donor with chronic lymphocytic leukemia. Sequenced material: PBMCs, taken after 12 months of ibrutinib treatment. The chain is assembled from TRBV6-1 and TRBJ2-2, with the D gene not confidently named. The CDR3: CATTGSGELFF. The DNA is as follows: TGTGCCACCACCGGGTCGGGGGAGCTGTTTTTT.